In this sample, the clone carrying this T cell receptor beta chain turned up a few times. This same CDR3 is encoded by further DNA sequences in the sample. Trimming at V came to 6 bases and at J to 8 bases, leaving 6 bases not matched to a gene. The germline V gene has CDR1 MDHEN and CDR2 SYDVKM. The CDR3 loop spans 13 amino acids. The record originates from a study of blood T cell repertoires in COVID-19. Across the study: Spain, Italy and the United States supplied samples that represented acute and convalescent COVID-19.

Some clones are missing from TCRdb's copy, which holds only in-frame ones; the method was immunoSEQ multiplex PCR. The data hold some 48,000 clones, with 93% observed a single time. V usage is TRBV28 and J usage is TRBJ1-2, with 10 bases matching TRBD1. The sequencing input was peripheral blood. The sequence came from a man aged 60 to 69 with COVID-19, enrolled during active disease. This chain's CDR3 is CASRRQGARGYTF. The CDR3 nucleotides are TGTGCCAGCAGACGACAGGGGGCACGCGGCTACACCTTC.